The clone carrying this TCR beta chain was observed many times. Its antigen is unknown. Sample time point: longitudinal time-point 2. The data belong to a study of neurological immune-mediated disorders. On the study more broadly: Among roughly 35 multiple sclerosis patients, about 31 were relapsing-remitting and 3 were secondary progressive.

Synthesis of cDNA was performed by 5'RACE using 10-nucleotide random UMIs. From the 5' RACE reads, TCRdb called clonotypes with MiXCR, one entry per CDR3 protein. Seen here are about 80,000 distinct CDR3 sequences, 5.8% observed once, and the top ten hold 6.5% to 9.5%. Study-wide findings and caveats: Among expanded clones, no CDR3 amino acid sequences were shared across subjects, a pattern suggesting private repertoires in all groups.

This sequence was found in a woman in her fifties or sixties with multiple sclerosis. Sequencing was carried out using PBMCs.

In nucleotides, the CDR3 is TGCGCCAGCAGCGGGGGCGTAGGGGGTCAGACACATGAGCAGTTCTTC. Residues: CASSGGVGGQTHEQFF. The rearrangement joins TRBV5-1 to TRBJ2-1, with TRBD1 as a possible D gene (6 bases). Germline CDR1 SGHRS, CDR2 YFSETQ. The V and J ends lost 4 bases and 8 bases respectively, with 22 bases between them. The CDR3 is 16 residues long. The entire variable domain, with the rest obtained from reference TRBV5-1 and TRBJ2-1, is as follows: KAGVTQTPRYLIKTRGQQVTLSCSPISGHRSVSWYQQTPGQGLQFLFEYFSETQRNKGNFPGRFSGRQFSNSRSEMNVSTLELGDSALYLCASSGGVGGQTHEQFFGPGTRLTVL.